A selection of T cell receptor beta chains follows, all from one sample in a study of cytomegalovirus exposure and HLA in healthy donors. TCRdb's copy holds only in-frame clones and misses some; the assay was immunoSEQ multiplex PCR. The sample yields roughly 150,000 clones, approximately 71% seen once. Sequencing was done on a sample of PBMCs. The receptors here all came from a man between 18 and 29 years old in good health and CMV-seropositive. Each CDR3 is given with its conserved first and last residue.

>TRBJ2-1|TRBV4-2
CASSQLAGGSDEQFF
>TRBJ2-5|TRBV30
CAWSLLIQETQYF
>TRBJ2-1|TRBV27
CASSLLPRDRSYNEQFF
>TRBJ2-1|TRBV9
CASSGTRVPPHEQFF
>TRBJ2-1|TRBV25-1
CASKRESSYNEQFF
>TRBJ2-7|TRBV5-1
CASSLTPRADEQYF
>TRBJ1-6|TRBV19
CASSIDGGSPLHF
>TRBJ1-5|TRBV19
CASRGGIGQPQHF
>TRBJ1-4|TRBV6-1
CASSKGSNEKLFF
>TRBJ2-7|TRBV27
CASSKGLPSSYEQYF
>TRBJ2-5|TRBV4-1
CASSQQQGKEETQYF
>TRBJ2-3|TRBV5-1
CASSLPGQGGTDTQYF
>TRBJ2-7|TRBV16
CASSQFTNYEQYF
>TRBJ1-2|TRBV27
CASRDRGGVGYGYTF
>TRBJ2-3|TRBV2
CASSQTGYGTDTQYF
>TRBJ2-3|TRBV19
CASSVQTGTSIADTQYF
>TRBJ2-7|TRBV28
CASSSPGFLIEQYF
>TRBJ2-2|TRBV6-5
CASRKSGGELFF
>TRBJ1-2|TRBV5-1
CASSLRRDSFYGYTF
>TRBJ2-7|TRBV18
CASSPPGPIYEQYF
>TRBJ1-2|TRBV27
CASSFAPTGHGYTF
>TRBJ1-3|TRBV7-9
CAQGGNTIYF
>TRBJ1-5|TRBV2
CASRGRGGGQPQHF
>TRBJ2-1|TRBV27
CASSPGGANEQFF
>TRBJ1-5|TRBV6-1
CASRTGSNQPQHF
>TRBJ2-3|TRBV7-2
CASELGKTTPDTQYF
>TRBJ2-5|TRBV5-4
CASSSGLAGLILQETQYF
>TRBJ2-5|TRBV6-5
CASSPFGSGSKTQYF
>TRBJ2-3|TRBV30
CAWTTISGLSTDTQYF
>TRBJ2-3|TRBV27
CASSLNRGDTQYF
>TRBJ2-7|TRBV28
CASGTISPTTVYEQYF
>TRBJ1-5|TRBV19
CASSRGNQPQHF
>TRBJ2-1|TRBV7-2
CASSLKPGSKQFF
>TRBJ2-7|TRBV7-6
CASSLGPARAGEQYF
>TRBJ2-7|TRBV4-2
CASSPTTSGFAYEQYF
>TRBJ2-7|TRBV7-6
CASSQTGTSNEQYF
>TRBJ2-1|TRBV29-1
CSVDRGTSGRPRYNEQFF
>TRBJ2-5|TRBV6-6
CASDRDSQETQYF
>TRBJ2-1|TRBV6-6
CASSWDSVNEQFF
>TRBJ2-7|TRBV30
CAWSGSGRTYEQYF
>TRBJ1-4|TRBV18
CASSPLANEKLFF
>TRBJ2-3|TRBV2
CASSVAQRTDTQYF
>TRBJ1-1|TRBV2
CASSERGTGADTEAFF
>TRBJ2-7|TRBV6-1
CASSDGLAGAYEQYF
>TRBJ1-5|TRBV15
CATSVIDSLDQPQHF
>TRBJ1-4|TRBV30
CAWSLTGGSEKLFF
>TRBJ2-1|TRBV11-2
CASTRGDFYYNEQFF
>TRBJ2-7|TRBV19
CASRTRDSYEQYF
>TRBJ2-1|TRBV9
CASSVSTSGNNEQFF
>TRBJ2-7|TRBV10-1
CAITPLDGRAWYEQYF
>TRBJ1-1|TRBV28
CASTPVGGGGITEAFF